These 9 T cell receptor beta chains were sequenced from one sample in a study of blood T cell repertoires in COVID-19. TCRdb keeps only in-frame clones here, not all; method: immunoSEQ multiplex PCR. The sample holds 160,000 or so clones, 80% seen once. Sequencing was carried out using PBMCs or T cells enriched from blood (not recorded which). The receptors were sampled from a man aged 35 to 55 who had recovered from COVID-19.

The J gene is TRBJ2-2, the V gene TRBV21-1; whether TRBD1, the table's D call, matches the DNA was not checked. TRBV21-1 is a listed pseudogene. CDR3 length equals 18 residues. The CDR3 region is CASSKGAPGQPNTGELFF. CDR3 DNA sequence: TGTGCCAGCAGCAAAGGGGCCCCGGGACAGCCGAACACCGGGGAGCTGTTTTTT.

This rearrangement joins TRBV5-5 to TRBJ1-2; no firm D call. The CDR3 runs to 14 residues. Germline loops: CDR1 SGHKS, CDR2 YYEKEE (reference sequence). Trimming removed 0 bases from V and 8 bases from J, with 14 bases in between. CDR3 loop: CASSLEGGGGGYTF. CDR3 DNA sequence: TGTGCCAGCAGCTTGGAAGGAGGAGGTGGGGGCTACACCTTC.

The chain joins TRBV5-6 to TRBJ1-3; D is ambiguous. V lost 1 base to trimming and J lost 0 bases, with 11 bases between them. This CDR3 spans 16 amino acids. CDR1 and CDR2 (germline): SGHDT, YYEEEE. CDR3 nucleotide sequence: TGTGCCAGCAGCTTGAGCGTCGGATTCTCTGGAAACACCATATATTTT. Translating gives CASSLSVGFSGNTIYF.

CDR3 sequence (DNA): TGTGCCAGCAGTTACTCGGAGTCGTGGATTAACTATGGCTACACCTTC. Protein product: CASSYSESWINYGYTF. This chain connects TRBV6-5 to TRBJ1-2; D remains unclear. The V and J ends lost 0 bases and 1 base respectively, with 12 bases between them. The CDR3 length is 16 residues. The germline V gene encodes CDR1 MNHEY and CDR2 SVGAGI.

The genes are TRBV5-4 and TRBJ2-1, with 9 bases fitting TRBD2. The CDR3 length is 16 residues. Losses at the gene ends were 2 bases for V and 8 bases for J; bases not matched to a gene: 11. Per the germline V gene, CDR1 is SGHNT and CDR2 is YYREEE (reference sequence). The DNA for the CDR3 is TGTGCCAGCAGCTTTTCGGCGGGGGGGCCGCGAGATGAGCAGTTCTTC. Protein: CASSFSAGGPRDEQFF.

The rearrangement joins TRBV18 to TRBJ2-1, with 7 bases identical to TRBD2. The CDR3 has 16 amino acids. J lost 2 bases, V lost 6 bases, and 10 bases had no gene match. In germline, CDR1 is KGHSH, CDR2 LQKENI. CDR3 DNA: TGTGCCAGCTCTCACGGGGAGGGGTTAGCCTACAATGAGCAGTTCTTC. Translated, it gives CASSHGEGLAYNEQFF. Looking up the rest from reference TRBV18 and TRBJ2-1 gives the full variable domain: NAGVMQNPRHLVRRRGQEARLRCSPMKGHSHVYWYRQLPEEGLKFMVYLQKENIIDESGMPKERFSAEFPKEGPSILRIQQVVRGDSAAYFCASSHGEGLAYNEQFFGPGTRLTVL.

This clone was observed a few times. This chain's CDR3 is CASNLQGSNTEAFF. CDR3 nucleotides: TGTGCCAGCAACTTACAGGGATCGAACACTGAAGCTTTCTTT. The J gene is TRBJ1-1, the V gene TRBV2, with D maybe TRBD1 (6 bases). The CDR3 runs to 14 residues. Germline V gene lookup returns CDR1 SNHLY and CDR2 FYNNEI. The V end lost 7 bases, the J end lost 1 base, and 13 bases lay between the germline ends. Full variable domain (outside the CDR3, taken from reference TRBV2 and TRBJ1-1): EPEVTQTPSHQVTQMGQEVILRCVPISNHLYFYWYRQILGQKVEFLVSFYNNEISEKSEIFDDQFSVERPDGSNFTLKIRSTKLEDSAMYFCASNLQGSNTEAFFGQGTRLTVV.

The chain uses TRBV19 and TRBJ1-1; 8 nucleotides match TRBD1. The CDR3 runs to 14 residues. V gave up 5 bases and J gave up 8 bases; unmatched junction bases: 10. Germline CDR1 is LNHDA and CDR2 is SQIVND (reference sequence). The CDR3 loop is CASSRGQGAEEAFF. The DNA for the CDR3 is TGTGCCAGTAGTCGGGGGCAGGGGGCTGAGGAAGCTTTCTTT.

The V gene is TRBV7-9, the J gene TRBJ1-4; 7 positions agree with TRBD1. Germline V CDR1 and CDR2: SEHNR, FQNEAQ (reference sequence). V gave up 1 base and J gave up 14 bases; unmatched junction bases: 10. This CDR3 region has 14 residues. CDR3 bases: TGTGCCAGCAGCTTAGGGGGTGACAGGGCTCACCTGTTTTTT. It encodes CASSLGGDRAHLFF.